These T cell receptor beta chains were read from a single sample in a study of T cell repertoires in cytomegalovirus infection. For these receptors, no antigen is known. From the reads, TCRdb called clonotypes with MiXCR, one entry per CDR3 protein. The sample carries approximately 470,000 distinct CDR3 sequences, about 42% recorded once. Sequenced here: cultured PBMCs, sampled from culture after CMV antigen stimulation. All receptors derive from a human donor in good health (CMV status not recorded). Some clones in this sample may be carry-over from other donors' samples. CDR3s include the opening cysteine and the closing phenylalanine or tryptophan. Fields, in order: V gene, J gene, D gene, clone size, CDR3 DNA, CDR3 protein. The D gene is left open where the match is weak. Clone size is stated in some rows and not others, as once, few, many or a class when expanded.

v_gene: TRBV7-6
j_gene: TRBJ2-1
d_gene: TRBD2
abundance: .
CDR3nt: TGTGCCAGCAGCTCCCGAGCGGGGGGGGGGGAGCAGTTCTTC
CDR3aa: CASSSRAGGGEQFF

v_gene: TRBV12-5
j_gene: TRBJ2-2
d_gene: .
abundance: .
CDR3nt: TGTGCTAGTGGTTTGGTTCTCTCTGGACACCTGACCGGGGAGCTGTTTTTT
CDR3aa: CASGLVLSGHLTGELFF

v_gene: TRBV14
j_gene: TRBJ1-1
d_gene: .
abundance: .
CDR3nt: TGTGCCAGCAGTACAACCCTGAACACTGAAGCTTTCTTT
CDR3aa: CASSTTLNTEAFF

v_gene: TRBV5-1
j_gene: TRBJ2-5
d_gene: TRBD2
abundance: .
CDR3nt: TGCGCCAGCAGACGAGCCGAGCGGGGGGCCCAGTACTTC
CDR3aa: CASRRAERGAQYF

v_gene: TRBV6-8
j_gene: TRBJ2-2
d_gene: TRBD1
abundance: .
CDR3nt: TGTGCCAGCAGTGGGGACAGATCGAACACCGGGGAGCTGTTTTTT
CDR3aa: CASSGDRSNTGELFF

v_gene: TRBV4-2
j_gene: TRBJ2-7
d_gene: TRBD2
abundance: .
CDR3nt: TGTGCCAGCAGCCAAGATAAGGGACTAGCGTTAACGTTCTCCTACGAGCAGTACTTC
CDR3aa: CASSQDKGLALTFSYEQYF

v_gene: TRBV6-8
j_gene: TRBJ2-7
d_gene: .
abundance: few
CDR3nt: TGTGCCAGCAGCTATAGGGGTGGGGAAACCTACGAGCAGTACTTC
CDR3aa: CASSYRGGETYEQYF

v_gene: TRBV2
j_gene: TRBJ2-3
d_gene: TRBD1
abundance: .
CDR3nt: TGTGCCAGCGATATATCACAGGGGCCCCAAGATACGCAGTATTTT
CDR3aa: CASDISQGPQDTQYF

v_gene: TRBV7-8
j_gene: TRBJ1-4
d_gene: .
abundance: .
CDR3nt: TGTGCCAGCAGCTTATTATTTACAGCCCATAATGAAAAACTGTTTTTT
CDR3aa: CASSLLFTAHNEKLFF

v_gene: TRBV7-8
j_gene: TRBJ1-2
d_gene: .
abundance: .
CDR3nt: TGTGCCAGCCAACGGGCCGCGGGCTTCGGCTACACCTTC
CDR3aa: CASQRAAGFGYTF

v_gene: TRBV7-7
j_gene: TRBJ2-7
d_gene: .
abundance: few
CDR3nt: TGTGCCAGCAGCTTAACAGGGCACGACGAGCAGTACTTC
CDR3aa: CASSLTGHDEQYF

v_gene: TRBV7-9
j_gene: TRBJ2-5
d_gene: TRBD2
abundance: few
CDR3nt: TGTGCCAGCAGCACGGGACTAGCGGGGCCTCAAGAGACCCAGTACTTC
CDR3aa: CASSTGLAGPQETQYF

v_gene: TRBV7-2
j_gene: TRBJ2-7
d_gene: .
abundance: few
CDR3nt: TGTGCCAGCAGCTTAGTCGACCAGGAGCAGTACTTC
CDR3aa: CASSLVDQEQYF

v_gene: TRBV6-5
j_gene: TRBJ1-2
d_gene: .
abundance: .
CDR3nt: TGTGCCAGCAGTTACGGGGGATATAATGGCTACACCTTC
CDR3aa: CASSYGGYNGYTF

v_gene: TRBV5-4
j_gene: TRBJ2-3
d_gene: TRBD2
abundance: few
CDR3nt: TGTGCCAGCAGCGCAACTAGCGGTCCTAGCACAGATACGCAGTATTTT
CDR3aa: CASSATSGPSTDTQYF

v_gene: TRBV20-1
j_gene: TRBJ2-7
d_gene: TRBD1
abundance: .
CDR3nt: TGCAGTGCTAGAGTCTCCGGGACAGACTACGAGCAGTACTTC
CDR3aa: CSARVSGTDYEQYF

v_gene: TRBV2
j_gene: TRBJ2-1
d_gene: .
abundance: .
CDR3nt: TGTGCCAGCAGTGATGGACAGCGAGGATTCAATGAGCAGTTCTTC
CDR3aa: CASSDGQRGFNEQFF

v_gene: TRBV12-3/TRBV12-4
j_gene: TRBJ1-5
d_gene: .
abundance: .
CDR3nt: TGTGCCAGCAGTTTTCTGTCGGTAAATCAGCCCCAGCATTTT
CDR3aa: CASSFLSVNQPQHF

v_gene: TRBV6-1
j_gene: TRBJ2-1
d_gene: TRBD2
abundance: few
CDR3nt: TGTGCCAGCAGTCCAGCGGGAGACTGGGACAATGAGCAGTTCTTC
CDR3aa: CASSPAGDWDNEQFF

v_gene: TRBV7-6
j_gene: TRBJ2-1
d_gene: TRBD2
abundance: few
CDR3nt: TGTGCCAGCAGCTTTTCTAGCGGGGGGGCAGGTGAGCAGTTCTTC
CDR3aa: CASSFSSGGAGEQFF

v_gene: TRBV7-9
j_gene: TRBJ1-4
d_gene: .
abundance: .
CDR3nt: TGTGCCAGCAGCTGGAGTACTGGAGAGGAAAAACTGTTTTTT
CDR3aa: CASSWSTGEEKLFF

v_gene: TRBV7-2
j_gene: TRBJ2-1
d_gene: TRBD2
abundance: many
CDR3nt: TGTGCCAGCAGCCAGGTGCGCGGGGGGGCCTACAATGAGCAGTTCTTC
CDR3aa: CASSQVRGGAYNEQFF

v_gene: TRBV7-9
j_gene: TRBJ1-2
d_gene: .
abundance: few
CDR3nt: TGTGCCAGCAGCCCCCCCGACACCATTCCGGGGTTTGGCTACACCTTC
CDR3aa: CASSPPDTIPGFGYTF

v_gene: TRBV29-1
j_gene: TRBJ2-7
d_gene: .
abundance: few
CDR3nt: TGCAGCGTTGGGGACACCTACGAGCAGTACTTC
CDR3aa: CSVGDTYEQYF

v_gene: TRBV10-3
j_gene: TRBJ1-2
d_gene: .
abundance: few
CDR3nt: TGTGCCATCAGTGAGACCTTTACAGGACCTGTAAACTATGGCTACACCTTC
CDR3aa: CAISETFTGPVNYGYTF

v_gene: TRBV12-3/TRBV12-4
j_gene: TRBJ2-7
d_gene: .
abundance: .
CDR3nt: TGTGCCAGCAGTTACGAGCAGTACTTC
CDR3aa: CASSYEQYF

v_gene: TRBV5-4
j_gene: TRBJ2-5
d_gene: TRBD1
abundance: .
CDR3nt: TGTGCCAGCAGTTTTCCGGGACAGGGGATCGGGACCCAGTACTTC
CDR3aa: CASSFPGQGIGTQYF

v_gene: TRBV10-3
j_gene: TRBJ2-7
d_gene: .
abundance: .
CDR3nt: TGTGCCATCAGGACACCCGAAGGGGTCGAGCAGTACTTC
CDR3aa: CAIRTPEGVEQYF

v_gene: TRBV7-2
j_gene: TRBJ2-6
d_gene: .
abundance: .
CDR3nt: TGTGCCAGCAGCTTGAGAGGGCTTCCCCACTCTGGGGCCAACGTCCTGACTTTC
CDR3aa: CASSLRGLPHSGANVLTF

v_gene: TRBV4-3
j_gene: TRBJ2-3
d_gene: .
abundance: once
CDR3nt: TGCGCCAGCAGCCAAGATCAGTCGAGGGATACGCAGTATTTT
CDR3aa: CASSQDQSRDTQYF

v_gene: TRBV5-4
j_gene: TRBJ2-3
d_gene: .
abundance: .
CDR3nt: TGTGCCAGCAGCTCGGTTTCGGGACCTTCAGGAGATACGCAGTATTTT
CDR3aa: CASSSVSGPSGDTQYF

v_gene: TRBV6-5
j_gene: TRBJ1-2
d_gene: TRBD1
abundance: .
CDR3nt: TGTGCCAGCAGTTTTGACAGGGCTCTTGGCTACACCTTC
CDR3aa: CASSFDRALGYTF

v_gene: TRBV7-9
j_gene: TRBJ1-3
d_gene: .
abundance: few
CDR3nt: TGTGCCAGCAGACGGACACCTGGAAACACCATATATTTT
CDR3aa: CASRRTPGNTIYF

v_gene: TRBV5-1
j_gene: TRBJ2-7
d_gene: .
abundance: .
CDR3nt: TGCGCCAGCAGCTTGTCGTCTACAGTGGCCGAGCAGTACTTC
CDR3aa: CASSLSSTVAEQYF

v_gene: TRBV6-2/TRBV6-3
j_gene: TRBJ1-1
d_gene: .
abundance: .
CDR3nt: TGTGCCAGCAGTTACACCCCAGGAGGACTGAACACTGAAGCTTTCTTT
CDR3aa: CASSYTPGGLNTEAFF

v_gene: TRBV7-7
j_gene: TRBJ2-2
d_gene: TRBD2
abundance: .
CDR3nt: TGTGCCAGCAGCTTAGGACTAGCGGGGATAAGTTCCGGGGAGCTGTTTTTT
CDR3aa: CASSLGLAGISSGELFF

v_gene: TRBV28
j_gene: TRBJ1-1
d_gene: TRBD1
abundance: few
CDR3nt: TGTGCCAGCAGTTCAAGGGGGCGAACTGAAGCTTTCTTT
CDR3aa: CASSSRGRTEAFF

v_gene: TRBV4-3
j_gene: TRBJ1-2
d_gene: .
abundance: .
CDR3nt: TGCGCCAGCAGCCAAGACGGGGCCAGTGGCTACACCTTC
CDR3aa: CASSQDGASGYTF

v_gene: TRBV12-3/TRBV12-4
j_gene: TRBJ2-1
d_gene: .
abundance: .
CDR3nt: TGTGCCAGCAGTTCCGACATGTTGTACAATGATGAGCAGTTCTTC
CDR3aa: CASSSDMLYNDEQFF

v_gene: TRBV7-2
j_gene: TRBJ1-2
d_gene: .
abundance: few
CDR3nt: TGTGCCAGCAGCTTCGGACAACTCTATGGCTACACCTTC
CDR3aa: CASSFGQLYGYTF

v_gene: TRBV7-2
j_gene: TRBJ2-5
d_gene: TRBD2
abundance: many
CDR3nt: TGTGCCAGCAGCTTAACTAGCGGGATAGGGCAAGAGACCCAGTACTTC
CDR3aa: CASSLTSGIGQETQYF

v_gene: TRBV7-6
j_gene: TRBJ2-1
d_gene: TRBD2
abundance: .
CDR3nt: TGTGCCAGCAGCCTCCGGACTAGTGTAACCTACAATGAGCAGTTCTTC
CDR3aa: CASSLRTSVTYNEQFF

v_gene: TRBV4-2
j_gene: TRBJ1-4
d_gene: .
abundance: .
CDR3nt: TGTGCCAGCAGCCACGGAGCAACTAATGAAAAACTGTTTTTT
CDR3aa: CASSHGATNEKLFF

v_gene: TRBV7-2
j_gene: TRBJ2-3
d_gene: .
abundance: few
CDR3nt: TGTGCCAGCAGCTTATCCCCAGGCACAGATACGCAGTATTTT
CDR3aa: CASSLSPGTDTQYF

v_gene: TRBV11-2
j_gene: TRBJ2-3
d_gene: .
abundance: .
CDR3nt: TGTGCCAGCAGCCGGCGCCTTGAGGGGGGGCCAGGAGATACGCAGTATTTT
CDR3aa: CASSRRLEGGPGDTQYF

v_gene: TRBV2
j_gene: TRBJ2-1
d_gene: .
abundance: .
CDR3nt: TGTGCCAGCACGGTGTATGCCAATGAGCAGTTCTTC
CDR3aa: CASTVYANEQFF

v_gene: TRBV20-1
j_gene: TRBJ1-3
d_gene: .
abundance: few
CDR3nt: TGCGGGGGGGTCCCAGGGAGTCTCGGAAACACCATATATTTT
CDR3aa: CGGVPGSLGNTIYF

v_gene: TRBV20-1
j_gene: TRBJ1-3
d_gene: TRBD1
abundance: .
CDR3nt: TGCAGTGCTAGAGAGAACAGGGGGGCTGGAAACACCATATATTTT
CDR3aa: CSARENRGAGNTIYF

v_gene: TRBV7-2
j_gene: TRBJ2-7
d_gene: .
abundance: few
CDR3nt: TGTGCCAGCAGCTTCAGGGACAAGGGGGACGAGCAGTACTTC
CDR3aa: CASSFRDKGDEQYF

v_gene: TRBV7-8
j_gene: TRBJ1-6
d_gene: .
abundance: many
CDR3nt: TGTGCCAGCGCACGACTCCTGCGCTCCTATAATTCACCCCTCCACTTT
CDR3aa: CASARLLRSYNSPLHF

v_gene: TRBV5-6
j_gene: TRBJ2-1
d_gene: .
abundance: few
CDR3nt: TGTGCCAGCAGCTTGGAGGTAGCCGGATTTTACAATGAGCAGTTCTTC
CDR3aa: CASSLEVAGFYNEQFF

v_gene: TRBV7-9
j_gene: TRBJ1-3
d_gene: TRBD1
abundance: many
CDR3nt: TGTGCCAGCAGCTCGTTGGGACAGGGTTCTGGAAACACCATATATTTT
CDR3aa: CASSSLGQGSGNTIYF

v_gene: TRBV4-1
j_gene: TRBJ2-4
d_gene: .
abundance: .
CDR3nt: TGCGCCAGCAGCCTCTACCCGTCACAGGAACACAAAAACATTCAGTACTTC
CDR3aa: CASSLYPSQEHKNIQYF

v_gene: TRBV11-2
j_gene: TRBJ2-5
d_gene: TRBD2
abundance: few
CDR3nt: TGTGCCAGCAGCTTCCTAGCGGGCCGTCCCGAGACCCAGTACTTC
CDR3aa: CASSFLAGRPETQYF

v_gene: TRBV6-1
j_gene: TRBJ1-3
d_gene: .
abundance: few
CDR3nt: TGTGCCAGTGCAGCGTACTCTGGAAACACCATATATTTT
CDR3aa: CASAAYSGNTIYF

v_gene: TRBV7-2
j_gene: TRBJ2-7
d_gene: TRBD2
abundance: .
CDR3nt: TGTGCCAGCAGCCGAGCGGGGCTTGGGGGGTACGAGCAGTACTTC
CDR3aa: CASSRAGLGGYEQYF

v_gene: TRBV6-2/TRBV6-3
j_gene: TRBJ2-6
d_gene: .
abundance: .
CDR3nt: TGTGCCAGCGGGGCGGCTGGGGCCAACGTCCTGACTTTC
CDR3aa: CASGAAGANVLTF